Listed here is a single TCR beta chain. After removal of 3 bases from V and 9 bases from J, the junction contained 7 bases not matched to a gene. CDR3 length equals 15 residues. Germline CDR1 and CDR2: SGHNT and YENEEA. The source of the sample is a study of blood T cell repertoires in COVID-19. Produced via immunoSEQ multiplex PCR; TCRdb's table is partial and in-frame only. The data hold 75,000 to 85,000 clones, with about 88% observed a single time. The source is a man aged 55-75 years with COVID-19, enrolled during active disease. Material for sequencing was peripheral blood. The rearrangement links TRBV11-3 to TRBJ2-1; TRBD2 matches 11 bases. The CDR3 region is CASSFRLAGRGEQFF. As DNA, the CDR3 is TGTGCCAGCAGCTTCCGACTAGCGGGAAGGGGTGAGCAGTTCTTC.